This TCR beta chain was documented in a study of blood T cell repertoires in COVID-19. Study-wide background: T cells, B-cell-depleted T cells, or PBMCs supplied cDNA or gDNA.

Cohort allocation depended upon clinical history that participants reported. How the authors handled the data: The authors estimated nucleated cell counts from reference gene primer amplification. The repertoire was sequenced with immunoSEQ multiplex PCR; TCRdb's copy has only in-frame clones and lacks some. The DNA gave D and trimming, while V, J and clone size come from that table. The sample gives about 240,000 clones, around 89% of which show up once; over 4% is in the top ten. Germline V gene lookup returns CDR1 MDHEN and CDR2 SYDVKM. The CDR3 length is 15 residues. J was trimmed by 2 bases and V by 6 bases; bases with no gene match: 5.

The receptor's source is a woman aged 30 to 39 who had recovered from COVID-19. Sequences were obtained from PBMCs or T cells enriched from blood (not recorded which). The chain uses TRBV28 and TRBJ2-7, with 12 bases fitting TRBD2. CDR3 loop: CASRRTSGVPYEQYF. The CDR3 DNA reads TGTGCCAGCAGACGGACTAGCGGGGTTCCCTACGAGCAGTACTTC.